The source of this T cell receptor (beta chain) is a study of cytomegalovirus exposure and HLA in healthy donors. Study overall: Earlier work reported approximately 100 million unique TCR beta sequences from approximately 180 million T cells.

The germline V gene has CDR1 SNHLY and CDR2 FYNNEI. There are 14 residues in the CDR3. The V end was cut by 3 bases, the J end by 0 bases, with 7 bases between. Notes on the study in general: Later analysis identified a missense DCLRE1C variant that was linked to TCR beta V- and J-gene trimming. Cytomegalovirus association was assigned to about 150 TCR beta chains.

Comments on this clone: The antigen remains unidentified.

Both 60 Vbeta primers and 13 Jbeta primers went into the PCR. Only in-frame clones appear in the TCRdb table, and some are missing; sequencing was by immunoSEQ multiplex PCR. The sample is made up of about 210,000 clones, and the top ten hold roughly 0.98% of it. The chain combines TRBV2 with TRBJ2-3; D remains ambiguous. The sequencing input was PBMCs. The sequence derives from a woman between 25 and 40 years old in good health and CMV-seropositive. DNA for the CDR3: TGTGCCAGCAGTGACAAAACTAGCACAGATACGCAGTATTTT. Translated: CASSDKTSTDTQYF.